This TCR beta chain was recovered during a study of cytomegalovirus exposure and HLA in healthy donors. The V end lost 4 bases, the J end lost 0 bases, and 13 bases lay between the germline ends. CDR1 SGHRS and CDR2 YFSETQ come from the germline V gene. The CDR3 has 15 residues. Data came from immunoSEQ multiplex PCR; TCRdb stores just in-frame clones and leaves some out. The table shows about 120,000 clones, with more than 75% occurring only once. The V and J genes are TRBV5-1 and TRBJ1-2; D ambiguous. The specimen sequenced was PBMCs. The receptor was derived from a woman aged 30 to 39 in good health and CMV-seronegative. CDR3 sequence: CASSLGYGTNYGYTF. The CDR3 region has the DNA TGCGCCAGCAGCCTAGGATACGGGACTAACTATGGCTACACCTTC.